Following are 11 T cell receptor beta chains from one sample sequenced in a study of cytomegalovirus exposure and HLA in healthy donors. TCRdb's table, derived via immunoSEQ multiplex PCR, lists solely in-frame clones and lacks some. This table holds over 200,000 clones, 90% found once. Material: PBMCs. Receptor source: a woman aged 30 to 39 in good health and CMV-seronegative.

This chain joins TRBV5-8 and TRBJ1-1; D gene uncertain. The CDR3 is 13 amino acids. Per germline, CDR1 SGHTS and CDR2 YDEGEE. Trimming cost V 0 bases and J 1 base, with 4 bases left between them. In DNA form, the CDR3 reads TGTGCCAGCAGCTTGGTGGCGAACACTGAAGCTTTCTTT. It yields the protein CASSLVANTEAFF.

This rearrangement joins TRBV7-6 to TRBJ1-1; D gene unclear. V lost 1 base to trimming and J lost 1 base, with 7 bases between them. Looked up from germline, CDR1 is SGHVS and CDR2 is FNYEAQ. The CDR3 spans 14 residues. CDR3 amino acids: CASSLGQANTEAFF. The DNA of the CDR3 is TGTGCCAGCAGCTTAGGGCAGGCGAACACTGAAGCTTTCTTT.

The chain links TRBV19 to TRBJ1-5, with D possibly matching TRBD1 (6 bases). Germline-derived CDR1 and CDR2 are LNHDA and SQIVND (reference sequence). CDR3 size: 15 residues. V was shortened by 4 bases and J by 2 bases, with 12 bases between the two germline ends. Here the CDR3 DNA reads TGTGCCAGTAGTAAACAGGGCCGGGGCAATCAGCCCCAGCATTTT. Protein: CASSKQGRGNQPQHF.

This clone showed up just a few times. This chain connects TRBV28 to TRBJ1-5; D unresolved. The germline gives CDR1 MDHEN, CDR2 SYDVKM. This CDR3 contains 12 residues. The V gene lost 6 bases and the J gene lost 7 bases, with 10 bases spanning the gap. CDR3 sequence reads: CASRRPGQPQHF. CDR3 nucleotide sequence: TGTGCCAGCAGGCGCCCGGGGCAGCCCCAGCATTTT.

The V and J genes are TRBV28 and TRBJ1-3; no clear D gene. Germline CDR1 and CDR2: MDHEN and SYDVKM. CDR3 length: 15 residues. Trimming stripped 4 bases from V and 4 bases from J, with 14 bases between. The CDR3 DNA reads TGTGCCAGCAGTTCGACAATTGGTAGCGGAAACACCATATATTTT. Its translation is CASSSTIGSGNTIYF. Using reference TRBV28 and TRBJ1-3 for the parts outside the CDR3, the full variable domain is DVKVTQSSRYLVKRTGEKVFLECVQDMDHENMFWYRQDPGLGLRLIYFSYDVKMKEKGDIPEGYSVSREKKERFSLILESASTNQTSMYLCASSSTIGSGNTIYFGEGSWLTVV.

V gene TRBV19 combines with J gene TRBJ2-1; a possible D gene is TRBD1 (5 bases). Trimming took 3 bases from V and 6 from J, leaving 18 bases between them. This CDR3 comprises 16 residues. Germline CDR1 and CDR2: LNHDA and SQIVND (reference sequence). In DNA form, the CDR3 reads TGTGCCAGTAGTATGGGGATGGGGCTAGGCGGCAATGAGCAGTTCTTC. Protein: CASSMGMGLGGNEQFF.

J is TRBJ2-1 and V is TRBV27, with 12 positions matching TRBD1. Germline CDR1 is MNHEY and CDR2 is SMNVEV (reference sequence). V gave up 6 bases and J gave up 6 bases; unmatched junction bases: 6. The CDR3 is 15 amino acids. This CDR3 is CASSLGQGALNEQFF. As DNA, the CDR3 is TGTGCCAGCAGCCTGGGACAGGGGGCGCTCAATGAGCAGTTCTTC.

V and J are TRBV5-6 and TRBJ1-5; no reliable D call. Germline V CDR1 and CDR2: SGHDT, YYEEEE. Trimming cost V 0 bases and J 7 bases, with 8 bases left between them. CDR3 length equals 13 residues. As DNA, the CDR3 is TGTGCCAGCAGCTTGGGGGCGGGGCAGCCCCAGCATTTT. Protein product: CASSLGAGQPQHF.

J is TRBJ2-1 and V is TRBV6-1; 9 positions agree with TRBD2. Per germline, CDR1 MNHNS and CDR2 SASEGT. Germline trimming cut 0 bases from V and 5 bases from J; bases unmatched to any gene: 2. This CDR3 contains 15 residues. The CDR3 coding sequence is TGTGCCAGCAGTGAAGCGAGACTAGCGGACAATGAGCAGTTCTTC. Encoded protein: CASSEARLADNEQFF.

V and J are TRBV4-1 and TRBJ2-1; the match to TRBD2 covers 9 bases. The germline V gene encodes CDR1 MGHRA and CDR2 YSYEKL. The CDR3 runs to 17 residues. V gave up 4 bases and J gave up 6 bases; unmatched junction bases: 13. The CDR3 spells CASSPGPIAGALNEQFF. The CDR3 DNA reads as TGCGCCAGCAGCCCAGGACCCATAGCGGGAGCCCTCAATGAGCAGTTCTTC.

The chain carries TRBV5-6 and TRBJ2-2, with D possibly being TRBD1 (6 bases). The CDR3 extends over 18 amino acids. Germline V gene lookup returns CDR1 SGHDT and CDR2 YYEEEE. V gave up 1 base and J gave up 6 bases, with 22 bases separating them. CDR3 residues: CASSLITKAGVRAGELFF. CDR3 nucleotide sequence: TGTGCCAGCAGCTTGATCACTAAGGCAGGGGTGCGGGCCGGGGAGCTGTTTTTT. The entire variable domain, with the rest obtained from reference TRBV5-6 and TRBJ2-2, is as follows: DAGVTQSPTHLIKTRGQQVTLRCSPKSGHDTVSWYQQALGQGPQFIFQYYEEEERQRGNFPDRFSGHQFPNYSSELNVNALLLGDSALYLCASSLITKAGVRAGELFFGEGSRLTVL.